Presented here are 24 T cell receptor beta chains from one specimen sequenced in a study of human T cells and chemical hapten exposure. TCRdb re-called the RACE reads with MiXCR, one entry per CDR3 protein. The table records 80,000 to 100,000 distinct CDR3 sequences, about a tenth of them present only once. Time point reported: pre-sensitization, week 0. Treatment reported: therapeutic diphenylcyclopropenone sensitization with weekly scalp DPC. The sample here was whole blood, taken in connection with sensitization to the hapten diphenylcyclopropenone (DPC). These receptors were taken from a woman aged 60-75 years with alopecia areata. Some clones in this sample may be carry-over from other donors' samples.

This clonotype was observed many times. The chain uses TRBV30 and TRBJ1-2; TRBD1 matches 9 bases. Germline V gene sequence: CDR1 GTSNPN, CDR2 SVGIG (reference sequence). The CDR3 covers 13 residues. The V and J ends lost 6 bases and 8 bases, in that order; junction bases with no gene match: 10. CDR3 residues: CACPPGQGDGYTF. CDR3 DNA sequence: TGTGCCTGTCCCCCGGGACAGGGTGACGGCTACACCTTC.

This clonotype appeared a few times. The V and J genes are TRBV2 and TRBJ2-1; possibly TRBD1 or TRBD2 for D (6 bases each). The V gene's germline CDR1 is SNHLY and CDR2 FYNNEI. There are 15 residues in the CDR3. V was cut by 6 bases and J by 2 bases, with 14 bases left in between. CDR3 DNA sequence: TGTGCCAGCAGGGTGGAGGGGGGTGCCTACAATGAGCAGTTCTTC. Protein: CASRVEGGAYNEQFF.

The V and J genes are TRBV29-1 and TRBJ1-2; unclear D gene. Germline V lookup: CDR1 SQVTM, CDR2 ANQGSEA. The V gene lost 1 base and the J gene lost 2 bases, with 14 bases spanning the gap. This CDR3 is 15 amino acids long. The CDR3 nucleotides read TGCAGCGTTGAAGTAACAGTTGGGCCCAACTATGGCTACACCTTC. Amino acids: CSVEVTVGPNYGYTF.

This clonotype was recorded many times. The rearrangement uses TRBV11-2 and TRBJ1-6; D is unresolved. There are 15 residues in the CDR3. CDR1 is SGHAT, CDR2 FQNNGV, per germline. V lost 4 bases to trimming and J lost 3 bases, with 10 bases between them. The CDR3 DNA reads TGTGCCAGCAGCTCCGGACCGGTCTATAATTCACCCCTCCACTTT. Translating gives CASSSGPVYNSPLHF. The full variable domain, completed using reference TRBV11-2 and TRBJ1-6, is EAGVAQSPRYKIIEKRQSVAFWCNPISGHATLYWYQQILGQGPKLLIQFQNNGVVDDSQLPKDRFSAERLKGVDSTLKIQPAKLEDSAVYLCASSSGPVYNSPLHFGNGTRLTVT.

This clonotype was picked up a small number of times. The chain links TRBV5-4 to TRBJ1-5; 9 nucleotides agree with TRBD1. This CDR3 is 17 amino acids long. The V segment lost 1 base and the J segment 2 bases; nucleotides outside the gene matches: 7. CDR1 and CDR2 (germline): SGHNT, YYREEE (reference sequence). The DNA for the CDR3 is TGTGCCAGCAGCTTGTGGACAGGGGACCCAGGCAATCAGCCCCAGCATTTT. Its protein is CASSLWTGDPGNQPQHF.

This clonotype came up many times. CDR3 loop: CASSSGATNEKLFF. Here the CDR3 DNA reads TGTGCCAGTAGCTCGGGGGCTACTAATGAAAAACTGTTTTTT. The rearrangement links TRBV19 to TRBJ1-4; weak D call: TRBD1 (6 bases). Germline V gives CDR1 LNHDA, CDR2 SQIVND (reference sequence). This CDR3 has 14 amino acids. The ends were cut back, 6 bases at V and 2 bases at J, with 10 bases in the middle.

A few counts support this clonotype. This chain links TRBV2 with TRBJ1-2; 12 positions match TRBD1. The V gene end was trimmed by 6 bases and the J gene end by 4 bases; junction bases not matched to a gene: 6. This CDR3 contains 15 residues. The germline V gene has CDR1 SNHLY and CDR2 FYNNEI. The CDR3 loop reads CASRQGQGAVYGYTF. The CDR3 DNA is TGTGCCAGCAGGCAGGGACAGGGGGCGGTCTATGGCTACACCTTC.

The chain recombines TRBV6-6 with TRBJ1-6; D unresolved. CDR1 is MNHNY, CDR2 SVGAGI, per germline (reference sequence). The CDR3 contains 11 residues. V shed 4 bases and J shed 7 bases, with 2 bases lying between them. The DNA for the CDR3 is TGTGCCAGCAGTTGGAATTCACCCCTCCACTTT. Protein product: CASSWNSPLHF.

J is TRBJ2-1 and V is TRBV5-1, with D unresolved. The CDR3 length is 15 residues. Germline loops: CDR1 SGHRS, CDR2 YFSETQ. With 4 bases removed from V and 1 base from J, the gap between germline ends came to 12 bases. The CDR3 here is CASSPTPTSYNEQFF. As DNA, the CDR3 is TGCGCCAGCAGCCCGACACCGACATCCTACAATGAGCAGTTCTTC.

This clonotype was seen ten or more times. V usage is TRBV4-1 and J usage is TRBJ1-5, with D possibly being TRBD1 (5 bases). V was cut by 0 bases and J by 5 bases, with 14 bases left in between. Germline loops: CDR1 MGHRA, CDR2 YSYEKL. The CDR3 sequence is 16 residues long. The CDR3 bases are TGCGCCAGCAGCCAAGATATGGGACGACCTGATCAGCCCCAGCATTTT. Residues: CASSQDMGRPDQPQHF.

The chain combines TRBV2 with TRBJ1-1, with unresolved D. The CDR3 has 14 amino acids. Germline V gives CDR1 SNHLY, CDR2 FYNNEI. Trimming removed 4 bases at V and 1 base at J, with 10 bases between. The CDR3 sequence: CASSVDGGNTEAFF. In nucleotides, the CDR3 is TGTGCCAGCAGTGTGGACGGAGGGAACACTGAAGCTTTCTTT.

This clonotype was counted ten times or more. The chain has TRBV7-3 and TRBJ1-1; D gene unclear. The germline gives CDR1 SGHTA, CDR2 FQGTGA. V was cut by 0 bases and J by 3 bases, with 11 bases left in between. The CDR3 runs 15 residues. The DNA for the CDR3 is TGTGCCAGCAGCTTAACCCCGCCACCCTACACTGAAGCTTTCTTT. This sequence encodes CASSLTPPPYTEAFF.

This clonotype appeared many times. V gene TRBV7-8 combines with J gene TRBJ1-3; the D is unclear. Looked up from germline, CDR1 is SGHVS and CDR2 is FQNEAQ. This CDR3 is built from 15 residues. Deletions cut 5 bases from V and 5 bases from J, with 16 bases between. CDR3 DNA: TGTGCCAGCAGCGTAGTAGCCTCACAAAGAAACACCATATATTTT. Its translation: CASSVVASQRNTIYF.

This clonotype was counted ten times or more. This rearrangement joins TRBV5-1 to TRBJ1-1, with 8 bases that match TRBD1. The V and J ends lost 4 bases and 7 bases, in that order; junction bases with no gene match: 6. The CDR3 has 13 residues. Germline loops: CDR1 SGHRS, CDR2 YFSETQ. The CDR3 is CASSADRGYEAFF. In DNA, the CDR3 is TGCGCCAGCAGCGCCGACAGGGGCTATGAAGCTTTCTTT.

The chain combines TRBV29-1 with TRBJ1-1; D remains ambiguous. The V end lost 2 bases, the J end lost 0 bases, and 1 base lay between the germline ends. Germline V gene data show CDR1 as SQVTM and CDR2 as ANQGSEA. CDR3 size: 11 residues. The CDR3 here is CSVEMNTEAFF. The CDR3 nucleotides are TGCAGCGTTGAAATGAACACTGAAGCTTTCTTT.

The sample holds a few counts of this clonotype. V gene TRBV29-1 combines with J gene TRBJ2-1; D not resolved. Germline CDR1 reads SQVTM; CDR2 reads ANQGSEA. Trimming removed 4 bases from V and 0 bases from J, with 10 bases in between. This CDR3 is built from 14 residues. The CDR3 reads CSVVGRSSYNEQFF. The CDR3 coding sequence is TGCAGCGTTGTGGGAAGGAGCTCCTACAATGAGCAGTTCTTC.

This clonotype was counted between two and nine times. The chain uses TRBV5-6 and TRBJ2-3; 7 bases agree with TRBD1. With 0 bases clipped from V and 1 base from J, the junction kept 11 bases outside the gene matches. The germline CDR1 and CDR2 sequences are SGHDT and YYEEEE. This CDR3 contains 18 residues. The CDR3 coding sequence is TGTGCCAGCAGCTTGGGACCCCTCACAGGGGTTCGCACAGATACGCAGTATTTT. This gives the protein CASSLGPLTGVRTDTQYF.

In its sample, this clonotype was seen many times. The chain carries TRBV7-6 and TRBJ1-2; the match to TRBD1 covers 8 bases. V was pared by 1 base and J by 4 bases, with 5 bases of the junction left unmatched. This CDR3 contains 15 residues. Germline assignment: CDR1 SGHVS and CDR2 FNYEAQ. This CDR3 is CASSLDSGGVYGYTF. In DNA, the CDR3 is TGTGCCAGCAGCTTAGATTCAGGGGGCGTCTATGGCTACACCTTC.

This clonotype was found many times. J is TRBJ2-3 and V is TRBV5-1, with 7 bases matching TRBD1. Germline CDR1 is SGHRS and CDR2 is YFSETQ. This CDR3 has 14 amino acids. The trim removed 3 bases at V and 2 bases at J, leaving 3 bases unmatched. The CDR3 DNA reads as TGCGCCAGCAGCTCCACAGGGGACACAGATACGCAGTATTTT. Translating gives CASSSTGDTDTQYF.

This clonotype was detected ten times or more. The chain combines TRBV30 with TRBJ1-6, with D uncertain. CDR3 size: 19 residues. Germline V CDR1 and CDR2: GTSNPN, SVGIG (reference sequence). V was cut by 0 bases and J by 1 base, with 19 bases left in between. The CDR3: CAWSVQISFIASYNSPLHF. In DNA form, the CDR3 reads TGTGCCTGGAGTGTACAAATTTCCTTTATTGCGTCCTATAATTCACCCCTCCACTTT.

This clonotype came up many times. The chain links TRBV4-1 to TRBJ1-2, with D tentatively TRBD1 (5 bases). V was clipped by 1 base and J by 5 bases, with 14 bases between them. The CDR3 consists of 15 residues. Per germline, CDR1 MGHRA and CDR2 YSYEKL. In DNA form, the CDR3 reads TGCGCCAGCAGCCAAGGGCCGGGGCAGGAGTATGGCTACACCTTC. Protein: CASSQGPGQEYGYTF.

About this clonotype: Germline is not matched at one junction end, which may reflect a read error. The chain joins TRBV5-4 to TRBJ2-2; weak D call: TRBD1 (6 bases). The CDR3 length is 15 residues. From germline, CDR1 is SGHNT and CDR2 YYREEE (reference sequence). The CDR3 region has the DNA TGTGCCAGCAGCTTGGACAGGGTAGACACCGGGGAGCCGTTTTTT. Translated: CASSLDRVDTGEPFF.

This clonotype was observed a handful of times. The J gene is TRBJ2-7, the V gene TRBV19; unclear D gene. Trimming took 6 bases from V and 3 from J, leaving 18 bases between them. The CDR3 has 15 amino acids. Germline CDR1 LNHDA, CDR2 SQIVND (reference sequence). DNA for the CDR3: TGTGCCAGTAGCACTGGTGTGGGTCCAGTCTACGAGCAGTACTTC. Its translation is CASSTGVGPVYEQYF.

This clonotype was observed many times. The chain combines TRBV4-1 with TRBJ2-7, with TRBD1 identical over 11 bases. The CDR3 spans 14 residues. CDR1 and CDR2 (germline): MGHRA, YSYEKL. Trimming at V came to 6 bases and at J to 10 bases, leaving 11 bases not matched to a gene. The CDR3 protein is CASSPDRGPVEQYF. CDR3 nucleotides: TGCGCCAGCAGTCCGGACAGGGGGCCTGTCGAACAGTACTTC.